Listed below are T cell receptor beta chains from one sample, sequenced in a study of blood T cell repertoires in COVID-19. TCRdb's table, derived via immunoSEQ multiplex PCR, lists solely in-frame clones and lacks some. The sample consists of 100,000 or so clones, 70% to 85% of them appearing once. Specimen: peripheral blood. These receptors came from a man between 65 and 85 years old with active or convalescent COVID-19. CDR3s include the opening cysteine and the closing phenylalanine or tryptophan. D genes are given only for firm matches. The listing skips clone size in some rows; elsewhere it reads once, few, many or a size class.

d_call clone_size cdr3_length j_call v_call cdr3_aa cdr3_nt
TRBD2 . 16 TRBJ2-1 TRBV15 CATSREGLAGGYEQFF TGTGCCACCAGCAGAGAGGGACTAGCGGGGGGGTATGAGCAGTTCTTC
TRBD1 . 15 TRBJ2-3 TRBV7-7 CASSLGQGPTDTQYF TGTGCTAGCAGCCTTGGACAGGGCCCCACAGATACGCAGTATTTT
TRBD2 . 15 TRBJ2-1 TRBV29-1 CSARLAGVLYNEQFF TGCAGTGCCCGACTAGCGGGGGTACTTTACAATGAGCAGTTCTTC
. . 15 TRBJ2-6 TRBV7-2 CASSSLSSGANVLTF TGTGCCAGCAGCTCTCTAAGCTCTGGGGCCAACGTCCTGACTTTC
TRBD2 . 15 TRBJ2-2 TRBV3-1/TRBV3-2 CASSLRGGGTGELFF TGTGCCAGCAGCTTACGGGGGGGCGGCACCGGGGAGCTGTTTTTT
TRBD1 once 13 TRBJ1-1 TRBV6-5 CASSNRGGTEAFF TGTGCCAGCAGTAACAGGGGAGGAACTGAAGCTTTCTTT
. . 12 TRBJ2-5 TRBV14 CASSTRRATQYF TGTGCCAGCAGCACCCGTCGAGCAACCCAGTACTTC
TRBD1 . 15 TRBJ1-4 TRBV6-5 CASSTQGSILGKLFF TGTGCCAGCAGCACACAGGGGAGTATCCTCGGAAAACTGTTTTTT
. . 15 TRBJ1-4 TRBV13 CASSLELCRDEKLFF TGTGCCAGCAGCTTAGAGTTGTGCAGGGATGAAAAACTGTTTTTT
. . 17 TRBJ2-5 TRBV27 CASSSYPPGFGGETQYF TGTGCCAGCAGTTCTTACCCCCCCGGATTCGGAGGGGAGACCCAGTACTTC
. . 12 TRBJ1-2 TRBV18 CASSPSHYGYTF TGTGCCAGCTCACCCTCCCACTATGGCTACACCTTC
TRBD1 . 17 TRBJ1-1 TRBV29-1 CSVKAGGMKTMNTEAFF TGCAGCGTCAAAGCAGGGGGTATGAAGACCATGAACACTGAAGCTTTCTTT
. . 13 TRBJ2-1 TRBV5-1 CASSLGQYNEQFF TGCGCCAGCAGCTTGGGACAATACAATGAGCAGTTCTTC
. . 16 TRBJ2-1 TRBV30 CAWSLWGKKNWGEQFF TGTGCCTGGAGTTTGTGGGGCAAAAAGAACTGGGGTGAGCAGTTCTTC
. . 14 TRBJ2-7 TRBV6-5 CASSYATGAYEQYF TGTGCCAGCAGTTACGCGACAGGAGCCTACGAGCAGTACTTC
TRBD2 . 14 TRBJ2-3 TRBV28 CASSLAGPTDTQYF TGTGCCAGCAGTCTAGCGGGTCCCACAGATACGCAGTATTTT
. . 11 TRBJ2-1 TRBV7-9 CASSPPYEQFF TGTGCCAGCAGCCCCCCCTATGAGCAGTTCTTC
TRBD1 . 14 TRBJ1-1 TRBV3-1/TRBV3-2 CASSLGTGNTEAFF TGTGCCAGCAGCCTCGGGACAGGGAACACTGAAGCTTTCTTT
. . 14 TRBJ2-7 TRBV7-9 CASTRPEGGGEQYF TGTGCCAGCACCCGACCGGAGGGAGGAGGCGAGCAGTACTTC
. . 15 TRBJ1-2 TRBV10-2 CASSENLLAGYGYTF TGCGCCAGCAGTGAGAATTTATTGGCAGGGTATGGCTACACCTTC
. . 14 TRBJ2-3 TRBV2 CASRRTASTDTQYF TGTGCCAGCAGGAGGACAGCTAGCACAGATACGCAGTATTTT
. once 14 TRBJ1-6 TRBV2 CASSRSLNNSPLHF TGTGCCAGCAGTCGGAGCTTGAATAATTCACCCCTCCACTTT
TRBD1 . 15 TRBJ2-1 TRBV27 CASSRDRVLSDEQFF TGTGCCAGCAGTAGGGACAGGGTTTTAAGTGATGAGCAGTTCTTC
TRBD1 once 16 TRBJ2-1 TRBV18 CASSPTGAIGPREQFF TGTGCCAGCTCACCTACAGGGGCGATCGGCCCTAGAGAGCAGTTCTTC
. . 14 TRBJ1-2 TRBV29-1 CSVGAQQDYYGYTF TGCAGCGTTGGAGCCCAACAGGATTACTATGGCTACACCTTC
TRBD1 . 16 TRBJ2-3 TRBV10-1 CASSEKGQGASDTQYF TGCGCCAGCAGTGAGAAGGGACAGGGGGCATCAGATACGCAGTATTTT
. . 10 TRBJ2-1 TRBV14 CASSPKAQFF TGTGCCAGCAGCCCCAAAGCGCAGTTCTTC
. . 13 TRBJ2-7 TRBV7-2 CASSPTGFYEQYF TGTGCCAGCAGCCCCACAGGGTTTTACGAGCAGTACTTC
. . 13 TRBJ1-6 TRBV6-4 CASRETSTSPLHF TGTGCCAGCAGAGAGACAAGTACGTCACCCCTCCACTTT
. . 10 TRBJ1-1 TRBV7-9 CASSPRLSFF TGTGCCAGCAGTCCCCGGTTATCTTTCTTT
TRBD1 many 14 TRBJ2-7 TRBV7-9 CASSPGTGYNEQYF TGTGCCAGCAGCCCCGGGACAGGGTATAACGAGCAGTACTTC
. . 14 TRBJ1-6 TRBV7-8 CASSLAQLNSPLHF TGTGCCAGCAGCTTAGCACAGCTAAATTCACCCCTCCACTTT
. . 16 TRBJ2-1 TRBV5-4 CASSLGGLGSYNEQFF TGTGCCAGCAGCTTGGGAGGGTTAGGCTCCTACAATGAGCAGTTCTTC
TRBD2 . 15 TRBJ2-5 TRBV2 CASSGGTSGGKTQYF TGTGCCAGCAGTGGGGGGACTAGCGGCGGGAAGACCCAGTACTTC
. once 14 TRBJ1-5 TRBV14 CASRRIRGNQPQHF TGTGCCAGTAGAAGGATCAGGGGCAATCAGCCCCAGCATTTT
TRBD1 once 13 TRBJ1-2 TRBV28 CASSPGQLYGYTF TGTGCCAGCAGCCCGGGACAGCTTTATGGCTACACCTTC
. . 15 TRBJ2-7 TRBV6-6 CASSPGHPSSYEQYF TGTGCCAGCAGTCCCGGACACCCAAGCTCCTACGAGCAGTACTTC
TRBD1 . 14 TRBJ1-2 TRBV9 CASSVDGGQGTNTF TGTGCCAGCAGCGTAGATGGGGGACAGGGAACCAACACCTTC
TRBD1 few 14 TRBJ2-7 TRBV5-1 CASSLAGGSYEQYF TGCGCCAGCAGCTTGGCAGGGGGCTCCTACGAGCAGTACTTC
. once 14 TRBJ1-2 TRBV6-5 CASSKRTERGGYTF TGTGCCAGCAGTAAGCGGACCGAGCGAGGTGGCTACACCTTC
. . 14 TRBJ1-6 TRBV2 CASNADSDNSPLHF TGTGCCAGCAACGCTGACAGTGATAATTCACCCCTCCACTTT
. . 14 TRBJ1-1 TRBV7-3 CASSLPGLNTEAFF TGTGCCAGCAGCTTACCAGGGCTGAACACTGAAGCTTTCTTT
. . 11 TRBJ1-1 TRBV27 CASSFGGTAFF TGTGCCAGCAGTTTCGGGGGGACGGCTTTCTTT
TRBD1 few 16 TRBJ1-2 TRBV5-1 CASSQGTGPANYGYTF TGCGCCAGCAGCCAGGGGACAGGTCCAGCTAACTATGGCTACACCTTC
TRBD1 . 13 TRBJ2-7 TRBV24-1 CATSDPDRGEQYF TGTGCCACCAGTGACCCAGACAGGGGGGAGCAGTACTTC
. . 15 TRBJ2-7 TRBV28 CASRGQGGVRYEQYF TGTGCCAGCAGAGGACAGGGAGGGGTTCGCTACGAGCAGTACTTC
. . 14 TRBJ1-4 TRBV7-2 CASSLVAANEKLFF TGTGCCAGCAGCTTAGTAGCGGCAAATGAAAAACTGTTTTTT
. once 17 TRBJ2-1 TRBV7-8 CASSSLSGRGPYNEQFF TGTGCCAGCAGCTCGCTATCCGGGCGGGGGCCGTACAATGAGCAGTTCTTC
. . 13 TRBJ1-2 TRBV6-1 CASSLVANYGYTF TGTGCCAGCAGTTTAGTAGCTAACTATGGCTACACCTTC
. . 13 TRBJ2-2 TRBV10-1 CASSDFYTGELFF TGCGCCAGCAGTGACTTCTACACCGGGGAGCTGTTTTTT
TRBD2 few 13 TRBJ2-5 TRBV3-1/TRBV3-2 CASSLGRGETQYF TGTGCCAGCAGCCTCGGGAGGGGGGAGACCCAGTACTTC